Listed below are T cell receptor beta chains from one sample, sequenced in a study of glioma-infiltrating T cells. TCRdb re-called the multiplex PCR reads with MiXCR, one entry per CDR3 protein. The sample shows about 130,000 distinct CDR3 sequences, approximately 25% of them seen only once. The sequencing sample was made of glioma tissue, nonneoplastic brain tissue, or PBMCs (not recorded which). The origin of the receptors is a human donor with low-grade glioma or glioblastoma, undergoing nonglioma brain surgery, or in good health (not recorded which). The CDR3 runs from the conserved cysteine through the conserved F or W. The D gene is left open where the match is weak. The size of a clone is reported for some rows only, either as once, few or many, or as a class for expanded clones.

DNA: TGTGCCAGCAGCGAGCAAGGGACGGGGGGTCAGCCCCAGCATTTT
CDR3: CASSEQGTGGQPQHF
J: TRBJ1-5
D: .
size: .
V: TRBV2

DNA: TGTGCCAGCAGTTCACGGACAGTCTATGGCTACACCTTC
CDR3: CASSSRTVYGYTF
J: TRBJ1-2
D: .
size: many
V: TRBV28

DNA: TGTGCCAGTAGTATAGTGGGGAACACCGGGGAGCTGTTTTTT
CDR3: CASSIVGNTGELFF
J: TRBJ2-2
D: .
size: many
V: TRBV19

DNA: TGCAGTGCTAGAGTAGGACAACCGCAAGAGACCCAGTACTTC
CDR3: CSARVGQPQETQYF
J: TRBJ2-5
D: .
size: many
V: TRBV20-1

DNA: TGTGCCAGTAGTTTCCTCGGGGGACAGGGTGGCGAGCAGTACTTC
CDR3: CASSFLGGQGGEQYF
J: TRBJ2-7
D: TRBD1
size: few
V: TRBV19

DNA: TGTGCCTGGAGTTTTTTCCTAAACCCAGGGGGGGAGCAGTACTTC
CDR3: CAWSFFLNPGGEQYF
J: TRBJ2-7
D: .
size: .
V: TRBV30

DNA: TGTGCCAGCTCAGCGGGGGCAGGGACCAATGAGCAGTTCTTC
CDR3: CASSAGAGTNEQFF
J: TRBJ2-1
D: .
size: few
V: TRBV18

DNA: TGTGCCAGCAGCCGGACCTCTGGGGAAAAACTGTTTTTT
CDR3: CASSRTSGEKLFF
J: TRBJ1-4
D: .
size: many
V: TRBV3-1

DNA: TGTGCCAGTAGATTGGGGCTAGCGAACACCGGGGAGCTGTTTTTT
CDR3: CASRLGLANTGELFF
J: TRBJ2-2
D: .
size: few
V: TRBV19

DNA: TGCGCCAGCAGCCAAGATGGCGCCCCCGACGGGACCCAGTACTTC
CDR3: CASSQDGAPDGTQYF
J: TRBJ2-5
D: .
size: many
V: TRBV4-1

DNA: TGTGCCAGCAGCTTAGATCGCCAAAGCTCTGGGGCCAACGTCCTGACTTTC
CDR3: CASSLDRQSSGANVLTF
J: TRBJ2-6
D: .
size: many
V: TRBV7-2

DNA: TGTGCCACCAGCAGACGACGGGGTACAGATACGCAGTATTTT
CDR3: CATSRRRGTDTQYF
J: TRBJ2-3
D: .
size: many
V: TRBV15

DNA: TGTGCCAGCAGTGGACTGACAGCCTCCCCGAACACTGAAGCTTTCTTT
CDR3: CASSGLTASPNTEAFF
J: TRBJ1-1
D: .
size: .
V: TRBV7-8

DNA: TGTGCCAGCAGTATACAGGGAGTGACTTCTTACACTGAAGCTTTCTTT
CDR3: CASSIQGVTSYTEAFF
J: TRBJ1-1
D: .
size: many
V: TRBV6-1

DNA: TGCGCCAGCAGCCAAAGGGAAGGGACAGGGGGCGTGTGGACTGAAGCTTTCTTT
CDR3: CASSQREGTGGVWTEAFF
J: TRBJ1-1
D: TRBD1
size: many
V: TRBV4-1

DNA: TGTGCCAGCAGCTCCCCGGGGGCAGATACGCAGTATTTT
CDR3: CASSSPGADTQYF
J: TRBJ2-3
D: .
size: many
V: TRBV28

DNA: TGTGCCAGCAGGCCGGGTCTGTCCCACAATGAGCAGTTCTTC
CDR3: CASRPGLSHNEQFF
J: TRBJ2-1
D: .
size: many
V: TRBV2

DNA: TGTGTCAGCAGTAACAGGGCCGACCAAGAGACCCAGTACTTC
CDR3: CVSSNRADQETQYF
J: TRBJ2-5
D: .
size: .
V: TRBV6-2/TRBV6-3

DNA: TGTGCCAGCAATACAGGCGAGCCGGGAAACACCATATATTTT
CDR3: CASNTGEPGNTIYF
J: TRBJ1-3
D: .
size: many
V: TRBV6-1

DNA: TGTGCCAGCAGTCGCCAGGCGGATTTCCAAGAGACCCAGTACTTC
CDR3: CASSRQADFQETQYF
J: TRBJ2-5
D: .
size: many
V: TRBV7-2

DNA: TGTGCCAGTAGTATCCCGGGACTAGTAACGGGAAATGAGCAGTTCTTC
CDR3: CASSIPGLVTGNEQFF
J: TRBJ2-1
D: TRBD2
size: many
V: TRBV19

DNA: TGCAGTGCTAGAGATAAGACAGGGGTGAAAGAGCAGTACTTC
CDR3: CSARDKTGVKEQYF
J: TRBJ2-7
D: TRBD1
size: once
V: TRBV20-1

DNA: TGTGCCAGCAGTCCTCGGGGGGGGTTCACAGATACGCAGTATTTT
CDR3: CASSPRGGFTDTQYF
J: TRBJ2-3
D: TRBD2
size: many
V: TRBV7-9

DNA: TGCAGTGCTTTTATCTCCTACGAGCAGTACTTC
CDR3: CSAFISYEQYF
J: TRBJ2-7
D: .
size: many
V: TRBV20-1

DNA: TGTGCCAGCACCGAAGAAGGAAACACCGGGGAGCTGTTTTTT
CDR3: CASTEEGNTGELFF
J: TRBJ2-2
D: .
size: many
V: TRBV6-1

DNA: TGCGCCAGCAGCCAACAAACGACAGGGATGGGAACAGATACGCAGTATTTT
CDR3: CASSQQTTGMGTDTQYF
J: TRBJ2-3
D: TRBD1
size: many
V: TRBV4-1

DNA: TGCAGCGTCGCGGGTTTCGAGGCACGCTACGAGCAGTACTTC
CDR3: CSVAGFEARYEQYF
J: TRBJ2-7
D: .
size: many
V: TRBV29-1

DNA: TGTGCCAGCAGTTTAGGGGATGGAGGATGGGAGACCCAGTACTTC
CDR3: CASSLGDGGWETQYF
J: TRBJ2-5
D: .
size: .
V: TRBV12-3/TRBV12-4

DNA: TGTGCCAGCAGTTACTGGCGCAAGGAGGGGTCCACTGAAGCTTTCTTT
CDR3: CASSYWRKEGSTEAFF
J: TRBJ1-1
D: .
size: once
V: TRBV12-3/TRBV12-4

DNA: TGTGCCAGCAAGTACTGGACAGGGGTTTACAATGAGCAGTTCTTC
CDR3: CASKYWTGVYNEQFF
J: TRBJ2-1
D: TRBD1
size: many
V: TRBV27

DNA: TGTGCCAGCAGTTCCGCCTCAGGGGAGCATTTT
CDR3: CASSSASGEHF
J: TRBJ1-5
D: .
size: many
V: TRBV28